This T cell receptor (beta chain) was identified during a study of cytomegalovirus exposure and HLA in healthy donors. Study-level points and caveats: A later analysis found first-cohort TCR clusters tended to co-occur in the 130 or so validation repertoires. Some TCR beta chains (approximately 180 of them) were listed as cytomegalovirus-associated.

This CDR3 spans 15 amino acids. Trimming cost V 3 bases and J 8 bases; bases outside gene matches: 7. Germline V lookup: CDR1 LGHNA, CDR2 YNFKEQ. Method: immunoSEQ multiplex PCR; TCRdb's copy keeps in-frame clones and lacks some. The repertoire has about 140,000 clones, just over 90% of them found once; the top ten carry 0.6% to 0.8%. Details on this clone: Its antigen is unknown.

The donors belonged to the approximately 120-subject validation cohort, separate from the approximately 700-subject first cohort. The receptor comes from a man younger than 35 in good health and CMV-seronegative. The V call is TRBV4-2, the J call TRBJ2-1, with TRBD2 matching 10 bases. Material for sequencing was PBMCs. DNA of the CDR3: TGTGCCAGCAGCCACCCCAGCGGGGGGGCGGATGAGCAGTTCTTC. Amino acids: CASSHPSGGADEQFF.